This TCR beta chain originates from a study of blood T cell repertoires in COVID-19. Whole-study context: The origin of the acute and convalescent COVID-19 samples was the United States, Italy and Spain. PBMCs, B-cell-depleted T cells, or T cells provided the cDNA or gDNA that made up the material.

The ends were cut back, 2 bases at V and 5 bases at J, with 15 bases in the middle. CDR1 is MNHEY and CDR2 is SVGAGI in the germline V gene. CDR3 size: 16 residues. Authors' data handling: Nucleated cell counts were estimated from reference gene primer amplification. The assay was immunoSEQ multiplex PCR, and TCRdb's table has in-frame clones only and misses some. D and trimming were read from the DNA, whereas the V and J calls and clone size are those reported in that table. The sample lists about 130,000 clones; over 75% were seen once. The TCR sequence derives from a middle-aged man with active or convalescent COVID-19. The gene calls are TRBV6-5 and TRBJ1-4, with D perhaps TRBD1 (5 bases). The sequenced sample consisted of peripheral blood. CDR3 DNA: TGTGCCAGCAGTTACCTCGGGGCGGGGATAAATGAAAAACTGTTTTTT. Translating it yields CASSYLGAGINEKLFF.